The next 19 T cell receptor beta chains were all read from a single sample in a study of shared clonotypes between healthy human individuals. Repertoires were generated with immunoSEQ multiplex PCR, while TCRdb's copy carries only in-frame clones and drops some. The data hold more than 1,200,000 clones, with about 98.5% observed a single time. The sample was naive CD4+ T cells sorted from blood. As to subset: CD45RA+ positively selected. The receptors were sampled from a man aged 25 to 40 in good health.

The rearrangement joins TRBV4-3 to TRBJ1-2; possibly TRBD1 for D (5 bases). CDR1 LGHNA and CDR2 YSLEER come from the germline V gene. Trimming pared 0 bases from V and 2 bases from J, leaving 10 bases between. The CDR3 runs 15 residues. The CDR3 protein is CASSQDRSGNYGYTF. CDR3 DNA: TGCGCCAGCAGCCAAGACCGGTCAGGGAACTATGGCTACACCTTC.

The V and J genes are TRBV18 and TRBJ2-1, with 10 bases aligning to TRBD2. There are 15 residues in the CDR3. V lost 5 bases and J lost 5; bases outside the gene matches: 6. The V gene's germline CDR1 is KGHSH and CDR2 LQKENI. The CDR3 DNA reads as TGTGCCAGCTCAGAGTGGACTAGCGGAAACAATGAGCAGTTCTTC. Amino acid sequence: CASSEWTSGNNEQFF.

The chain carries TRBV6-4 and TRBJ2-3; D perhaps matches TRBD2 (5 bases). The CDR3 is made up of 13 amino acids. The V gene lost 5 bases and the J gene lost 8 bases, with 14 bases spanning the gap. CDR1 is MRHNA and CDR2 is SNTAGT in the germline V gene. In DNA, the CDR3 is TGTGCCAGCAGTAGTGGGCGGGCGACTACGCAGTATTTT. Amino acid sequence: CASSSGRATTQYF.

The chain employs TRBV18 and TRBJ2-2, with 9 bases identical to TRBD2. From germline, CDR1 is KGHSH and CDR2 LQKENI. V lost 5 bases and J lost 7; bases outside the gene matches: 5. The CDR3 is 14 residues long. The CDR3 loop is CASSRLADRGELFF. The CDR3 nucleotides are TGTGCCAGCTCAAGACTAGCGGACCGCGGGGAGCTGTTTTTT. Complete variable domain (other parts from reference TRBV18 and TRBJ2-2): NAGVMQNPRHLVRRRGQEARLRCSPMKGHSHVYWYRQLPEEGLKFMVYLQKENIIDESGMPKERFSAEFPKEGPSILRIQQVVRGDSAAYFCASSRLADRGELFFGEGSRLTVL.

V is TRBV7-3 and J is TRBJ2-7; possible D gene TRBD1, 6 bases. The CDR3 is 14 amino acids. Germline V lookup: CDR1 SGHTA, CDR2 FQGTGA. Trimming shortened V by 4 bases and J by 2 bases, and 12 bases separated the two germline ends. Here the CDR3 reads CASSSMDRPYEQYF. The CDR3 bases are TGTGCCAGCAGCTCCATGGACAGACCCTACGAGCAGTACTTC.

V and J are TRBV28 and TRBJ2-7; 9 nucleotides align to TRBD1. After removal of 2 bases from V and 2 bases from J, the junction contained 7 bases not matched to a gene. This CDR3 comprises 16 residues. CDR1 is MDHEN, CDR2 SYDVKM, per germline. The CDR3 spells CASSLLSGTGTYEQYF. CDR3 coding DNA: TGTGCCAGCAGTTTACTGTCCGGGACAGGGACCTACGAGCAGTACTTC. Using reference TRBV28 and TRBJ2-7 for the parts outside the CDR3, the full variable domain is DVKVTQSSRYLVKRTGEKVFLECVQDMDHENMFWYRQDPGLGLRLIYFSYDVKMKEKGDIPEGYSVSREKKERFSLILESASTNQTSMYLCASSLLSGTGTYEQYFGPGTRLTVT.

The rearrangement links TRBV10-2 to TRBJ2-2, with D maybe TRBD2 (5 bases). This CDR3 spans 12 amino acids. V lost 6 bases and J lost 6, with 8 bases in between. Germline CDR1 WSHSY, CDR2 SAAADI. CDR3 sequence: CASSSSPGELFF. The CDR3 region has the DNA TGCGCCAGCAGCTCTAGCCCCGGGGAGCTGTTTTTT.

The chain recombines TRBV25-1 with TRBJ1-6; D is possibly TRBD1 (6 bases). Deletions cut 4 bases from V and 10 bases from J, with 11 bases between. Germline CDR1 and CDR2: MGHDK and SYGVNS. The CDR3 is 13 amino acids. CDR3: CASSAGVGSPLHF. CDR3 DNA: TGTGCCAGCAGTGCAGGGGTCGGATCACCCCTCCACTTT.

This chain connects TRBV28 to TRBJ1-4; D is perhaps TRBD1 (6 bases). Between the trimmed V and J ends, which lost 4 bases and 0 bases, there was a span of 12 bases. Germline CDR1 is MDHEN and CDR2 is SYDVKM. The CDR3 is 16 residues long. The CDR3 DNA reads as TGTGCCAGCAGTTCTCCAACAGGGACAACTAATGAAAAACTGTTTTTT. This encodes CASSSPTGTTNEKLFF.

Concerning this clone itself: The sample holds other DNA sequences that translate to the same CDR3. The chain joins TRBV9 to TRBJ2-1, with unresolved D. The V gene's germline CDR1 is SGDLS and CDR2 YYNGEE. The CDR3 length is 14 residues. The ends were cut back, 1 base at V and 0 bases at J, with 5 bases in the middle. Here the CDR3 DNA reads TGTGCCAGCAGCGTATCTAGCTCCTACAATGAGCAGTTCTTC. Protein product: CASSVSSSYNEQFF.

This chain links TRBV10-3 with TRBJ2-1; 8 nucleotides align to TRBD2. The junction had 9 bases not matched to a gene; V was cut back by 3 bases and J by 5 bases. The CDR3 is made up of 16 amino acids. The germline V gene encodes CDR1 ENHRY and CDR2 SYGVKD. The CDR3 here is CAISDNGRAINNEQFF. In DNA, the CDR3 is TGTGCCATCAGTGACAACGGGAGGGCCATTAACAATGAGCAGTTCTTC.

The rearrangement links TRBV6-5 to TRBJ2-5; no clear D gene. The length of the CDR3 is 11 residues. V lost 7 bases to trimming and J lost 0 bases, with 3 bases between them. Looked up from germline, CDR1 is MNHEY and CDR2 is SVGAGI. The CDR3 loop is CASMYQETQYF. Here the CDR3 DNA reads TGTGCCAGCATGTACCAAGAGACCCAGTACTTC.

This rearrangement joins TRBV5-4 to TRBJ2-1; 14 nucleotides match TRBD2. The ends lost 5 bases at V and 6 bases at J; junction bases unmatched: 16. Germline values: CDR1 SGHNT, CDR2 YYREEE (reference sequence). The CDR3 runs 19 residues. The DNA of the CDR3 is TGTGCCAGCAGTCAACCGGGACTAGCGGGAGTCGTTGTCCCCAATGAGCAGTTCTTC. The encoded protein is CASSQPGLAGVVVPNEQFF.

V gene TRBV19 combines with J gene TRBJ1-5, with 10 bases matching TRBD1. The V segment lost 6 bases and the J segment 4 bases; nucleotides outside the gene matches: 6. The CDR3 spans 15 residues. Looked up from germline, CDR1 is LNHDA and CDR2 is SQIVND (reference sequence). The CDR3 nucleotides are TGTGCCAGTAGGAAGGACAGGGGGTGGAATCAGCCCCAGCATTTT. This codes for CASRKDRGWNQPQHF. Variable domain in full (rest from reference TRBV19 and TRBJ1-5): DGGITQSPKYLFRKEGQNVTLSCEQNLNHDAMYWYRQDPGQGLRLIYYSQIVNDFQKGDIAEGYSVSREKKESFPLTVTSAQKNPTAFYLCASRKDRGWNQPQHFGDGTRLSIL.

The chain employs TRBV11-3 and TRBJ2-7, with 7 bases that match TRBD1. The CDR3 covers 16 residues. The V gene's germline CDR1 is SGHNT and CDR2 YENEEA. The V and J ends lost 5 bases and 2 bases, in that order; junction bases with no gene match: 12. CDR3 DNA: TGTGCCAGCAGCGGAATTGGAGACCAGGGGGCCTACGAGCAGTACTTC. It encodes CASSGIGDQGAYEQYF.

This chain uses TRBV6-6 with TRBJ2-5; D is unresolved. Between the trimmed V and J ends, which lost 7 bases and 5 bases, there was a span of 8 bases. This CDR3 comprises 11 residues. Germline lookup yields CDR1 MNHNY and CDR2 SVGAGI (reference sequence). The CDR3 DNA reads as TGTGCCAGCACCTACGGGGAGACCCAGTACTTC. Protein: CASTYGETQYF.

The genes are TRBV28 and TRBJ2-7, with 11 bases fitting TRBD1. V gave up 6 bases and J gave up 3 bases; unmatched junction bases: 7. Germline V gives CDR1 MDHEN, CDR2 SYDVKM. The CDR3 covers 15 residues. CDR3 loop: CASRASGTGGYEQYF. CDR3 DNA: TGTGCCAGCAGAGCCTCCGGGACAGGGGGCTACGAGCAGTACTTC. The full variable domain, with the rest looked up from reference TRBV28 and TRBJ2-7, is DVKVTQSSRYLVKRTGEKVFLECVQDMDHENMFWYRQDPGLGLRLIYFSYDVKMKEKGDIPEGYSVSREKKERFSLILESASTNQTSMYLCASRASGTGGYEQYFGPGTRLTVT.

This chain uses TRBV2 with TRBJ1-2; possibly TRBD1 for D (6 bases). Germline CDR1 SNHLY, CDR2 FYNNEI. The CDR3 consists of 14 residues. V shed 1 base and J shed 6 bases, with 12 bases lying between them. The CDR3, as DNA: TGTGCCAGCAGTGAAGTCGGACAGTATCATGGCTACACCTTC. It is translated as CASSEVGQYHGYTF.

The chain is built from TRBV29-1 and TRBJ2-3; TRBD2 aligns across 7 bases. V shed 6 bases and J 5 bases; nucleotides not matched to a gene: 5. Germline V gene sequence: CDR1 SQVTM, CDR2 ANQGSEA. This CDR3 is 12 amino acids long. DNA for the CDR3: TGCAGCGTCGGGGGGAGGGGAGATACGCAGTATTTT. Translated: CSVGGRGDTQYF.